This T cell receptor beta chain was recovered during a study of T-cell memory formation after mild COVID-19. Study results and limitations: Cross-reactive memory apparently joined, as some responding clones appeared in pre-infection memory. The CD4+ clones that contracted clustered mainly within CM and EM, and the CD8+ clones concentrated in EMRA.

This clonotype was seen ten or more times. What it binds is unknown. 5'RACE with constant-segment primers built TCRalpha and TCRbeta cDNA libraries with UMIs. Each CDR3 protein is one row after TCRdb ran MiXCR on the 5' RACE reads. The repertoire consists of a few hundred thousand distinct CDR3 sequences, with over 20% occurring once and the leading ten covering 12%. CDR3 length: 14 residues. Germline loops: CDR1 LNHDA, CDR2 SQIVND (reference sequence). Between the trimmed V and J ends, which lost 4 bases and 3 bases, there was a span of 13 bases. The source of this sequence is an adult woman who had mild COVID-19 (a few samples of this study predate the infection). Cell type and time point are not known. The chain links TRBV19 to TRBJ2-7; D may be TRBD2 (6 bases). Sequencing was performed on PBMCs or a T cell subset sorted from them (not recorded which). The DNA for the CDR3 is TGTGCCAGTAGTAGGCAGGGAGGCGGCTACGAGCAGTACTTC. This codes for CASSRQGGGYEQYF.